This T cell receptor (beta chain) derives from a study of PD-1 blockade in classical Hodgkin lymphoma (TCRdb year 2020). With regard to the full study: Nivolumab dosing was 3 mg/kg intravenously every 2 weeks, continuing until either disease progression or unacceptable toxicity. The study used CyTOF and TCR beta sequencing to define a peripheral blood immune signature of response to PD-1 blockade in classical Hodgkin lymphoma.

The Qiagen DNeasy kit was used to extract genomic DNA from unsorted PBMCs and from the negatively selected CD4+ and CD8+ fractions. TCR beta CDR3 regions were subjected to amplification by immunoSEQ multiplex PCR with primers that anneal to V and J segments. A synthetic immune receptor repertoire was used to minimize amplification bias, and any residual bias was removed computationally once sequencing was done. As for the original processing: Custom Python scripts were used to quantify repertoire diversity as the Shannon entropy index. Unsorted, CD4+ and CD8+ repertoires were examined separately, except in combined analyses, for which CD4+ and CD8+ sequences were merged in silico. A clone counted as expanded when the clone's frequency after treatment rose at least 2-fold relative to C1D1, and clones undetected at baseline were given a pseudocount of 0.5. Singleton clones were defined as clones with 0 or 1 copy at C1D1, and non-singleton clones were defined as clones with 2 or more copies. By matching protein sequences in sorted samples from the same patient, clones expanded in unsorted samples were annotated as CD4+, CD8+ or unknown. Wilcoxon tests on paired samples were used to test diversity changes from C1D1 to C4D1. This is the immuneACCESS table as TCRdb keeps it, with only in-frame sequences that have V and J called. A part of the clones is gone; compared with another copy, unresolved V genes explain less than half, and the rest is unexplained. V, J and clone size derive from that table, while D and trimming were established from the DNA sequence. Within this sample are about 41,000 clones, with about 74% of them counted one time only. Jointly, the top ten make up about 22% of the sample.

The time point tag for this specimen amounts to: cycle 1 day 1 (C1D1), immediately before nivolumab initiation. Every trial patient had relapsed following autologous stem cell transplantation, and prior brentuximab vedotin exposure was what differed among cohorts A, B and C. The trial cohort included some 53 patients with relapsed/refractory classical Hodgkin lymphoma, and each patient had a best overall response of complete response, partial response or progressive disease. Single-agent nivolumab was administered to trial patients in the multi-cohort phase II CheckMate 205 trial. Best overall response was determined by an independent review committee according to the 2007 International Working Group response criteria. Trial PBMCs were collected just before the start of nivolumab (C1D1) and during therapy at cycle 2 day 1 and cycle 4 day 1. Peripheral blood was collected in 8 mL Vacutainer Cell Preparation Tubes, from which PBMCs were isolated by centrifugation and then cryopreserved.

The research as a whole found: By C4D1, a significant rise was seen in CD4+ TCR diversity but not in CD8+ TCR diversity (p=0.0027 vs p=0.16), and the rise was most apparent among complete responders (p=0.02). Trial patients achieving complete response had baseline diversity similar to newly diagnosed patients, whereas partial responders and progressors had significantly lower diversity. The study was restricted to a single clinical trial cohort, and the causes of repertoire differences, possibly disease activity or prior therapy, were left undefined. Newly diagnosed patients were reported to have lower baseline TCR diversity than healthy donors, and relapsed/refractory patients were reported to have lower baseline TCR diversity still. Diversity was lower in patients who began nivolumab less than 1 year after ASCT, so these patients were left out of later analyses to avoid confounding by immune reconstitution.

With regard to this clone: This clone's antigen is unknown. Per-nucleotide qualities are absent, and no much larger clonotype sits a single base away.

Trimming costs V 3 bases and J 0 bases, and their ends lie 15 bases apart. The germline V gene provides CDR1 ENHRY and CDR2 SYGVKD. From the cysteine up to the phenylalanine, the CDR3 has a length of 17 residues. Just the 51-base CDR3 DNA is kept, in frame starting at base 1. The input for sequencing was peripheral blood mononuclear cells (PBMCs), taken at baseline. The rearranged chain carries TRBV10-3 and TRBJ2-1; TRBD1 might be the D gene, on 6 matching bases. This clonotype was obtained from a human donor with classical Hodgkin lymphoma. The DNA is as follows: TGTGCCATCAGTGATGGGCAGGGGTACCACTCCTACAATGAGCAGTTCTTC. It translates as CAISDGQGYHSYNEQFF.